The 23 T cell receptor beta chains reported below all come from one sample, sequenced in a study of blood T cell repertoires in COVID-19. The protocol was immunoSEQ multiplex PCR, while the TCRdb copy is restricted to in-frame clones and leaves out a portion. The table has about 140,000 clones, around 80% seen once. The sequenced material came from PBMCs or T cells enriched from blood (not recorded which). The receptor set was obtained from a woman aged 50 to 60 who had recovered from COVID-19.

This rearrangement joins TRBV7-9 to TRBJ1-3, with no clear D. The germline V gene has CDR1 SEHNR and CDR2 FQNEAQ (reference sequence). V lost 4 bases, J lost 1 base, and 11 bases lay in between. The CDR3 runs to 15 residues. The CDR3 DNA is TGTGCCAGCAGCTCCCGCATCCAGTCTGGAAACACCATATATTTT. This codes for CASSSRIQSGNTIYF. The whole variable domain, filled in from reference TRBV7-9 and TRBJ1-3, reads DTGVSQNPRHKITKRGQNVTFRCDPISEHNRLYWYRQTLGQGPEFLTYFQNEAQLEKSRLLSDRFSAERPKGSFSTLEIQRTEQGDSAMYLCASSSRIQSGNTIYFGEGSWLTVV.

The chain links TRBV19 to TRBJ2-3; TRBD2 agrees at 8 bases. The CDR3 is 15 amino acids. J was trimmed by 6 bases and V by 5 bases; bases with no gene match: 10. Germline CDR1 reads LNHDA; CDR2 reads SQIVND (reference sequence). CDR3 nucleotide sequence: TGTGCCAGTAGTCCCTATGGCGGGGGGAGTGATACGCAGTATTTT. This translates into CASSPYGGGSDTQYF.

The CDR3 DNA reads as TGTGCCAGTAGGGCGACAGGGCAAGGCTACACCTTC. It encodes CASRATGQGYTF. This sequence joins TRBV19 and TRBJ1-2, with TRBD1 matching over 7 bases. The germline V gene encodes CDR1 LNHDA and CDR2 SQIVND (reference sequence). This CDR3 is built from 12 residues. The V and J ends lost 6 bases and 8 bases, in that order; junction bases with no gene match: 6. The full variable domain, its missing parts supplied by reference TRBV19 and TRBJ1-2, is DGGITQSPKYLFRKEGQNVTLSCEQNLNHDAMYWYRQDPGQGLRLIYYSQIVNDFQKGDIAEGYSVSREKKESFPLTVTSAQKNPTAFYLCASRATGQGYTFGSGTRLTVV.

This chain uses TRBV6-5 with TRBJ1-2, with 9 bases identical to TRBD1. CDR3 size: 14 residues. The ends lost 5 bases at V and 6 bases at J; junction bases unmatched: 7. CDR1 MNHEY and CDR2 SVGAGI come from the germline V gene. The CDR3 DNA reads as TGTGCCAGCAGTACCGGACAGGGGAGAAATGGCTACACCTTC. Its protein product is CASSTGQGRNGYTF.

The chain recombines TRBV28 with TRBJ2-3; TRBD1 aligns across 9 bases. The junction had 9 bases not matched to a gene; V was cut back by 5 bases and J by 6 bases. Germline V gene lookup returns CDR1 MDHEN and CDR2 SYDVKM. This CDR3 has 15 amino acids. As DNA, the CDR3 is TGTGCCAGCAGTGGGAACAGGGGGCGTGAGGATACGCAGTATTTT. Amino acids: CASSGNRGREDTQYF.

The chain combines TRBV11-3 with TRBJ2-2; D gene uncertain. The germline V gene encodes CDR1 SGHNT and CDR2 YENEEA. V was pared by 0 bases and J by 5 bases, with 4 bases between. The CDR3 consists of 13 residues. CDR3 sequence reads: CASSLERTGELFF. CDR3 DNA sequence: TGTGCCAGCAGCTTAGAACGGACCGGGGAGCTGTTTTTT.

The chain couples TRBV18 to TRBJ1-1; D might be TRBD1 (5 bases). Germline V gives CDR1 KGHSH, CDR2 LQKENI. Trimming cost V 4 bases and J 1 base, with 16 bases left between them. The length of the CDR3 is 16 residues. The CDR3 protein is CASSRIPTEKNTEAFF. The CDR3 nucleotides are TGTGCCAGCTCACGAATACCGACAGAAAAGAACACTGAAGCTTTCTTT.

This chain links TRBV6-5 with TRBJ2-5, with 9 bases matching TRBD1. CDR1 is MNHEY, CDR2 SVGAGI, per germline. With V trimmed by 6 bases and J by 5 bases, 7 bases remained unmatched. The CDR3 length is 14 residues. The DNA for the CDR3 is TGTGCCAGCAGACGCACAGGGGGCGGGGAGACCCAGTACTTC. This codes for CASRRTGGGETQYF.

The chain has TRBV29-1 and TRBJ2-1; 9 bases line up with TRBD2. The V gene end was trimmed by 6 bases and the J gene end by 5 bases; junction bases not matched to a gene: 5. This CDR3 has 13 amino acids. Germline CDR1 SQVTM, CDR2 ANQGSEA. The chain's CDR3 is CSVAGGHHNEQFF. For the CDR3, the DNA is TGCAGCGTCGCGGGGGGGCATCACAATGAGCAGTTCTTC.

There are a few counts of this clone. This rearrangement joins TRBV3-1 (or the pseudogene TRBV3-2) to TRBJ1-5, with a weak D call TRBD1 (6 bases). CDR3 length: 14 residues. The germline CDR1 and CDR2 sequences are LGHDT and YNNKEL (reference sequence). V was cut by 3 bases and J by 1 base, with 7 bases left in between. CDR3 coding DNA: TGTGCCAGCAGCCAGGGGGCGAGCAATCAGCCCCAGCATTTT. It yields the protein CASSQGASNQPQHF.

This clone was recorded many times. The chain links TRBV7-2 to TRBJ1-3; D unresolved. The CDR3 loop spans 16 amino acids. The V and J ends lost 1 base and 1 base respectively, with 11 bases between them. Germline CDR1 and CDR2: SGHTA and FQGNSA. CDR3 in DNA: TGTGCCAGCAGCTTAGAGTTGCCGGGATCTGGAAACACCATATATTTT. It encodes CASSLELPGSGNTIYF.

V usage is TRBV10-3 and J usage is TRBJ1-2, with D unclear. This CDR3 spans 14 amino acids. Germline values: CDR1 ENHRY, CDR2 SYGVKD. Trimming cost V 2 bases and J 5 bases, with 12 bases left between them. The CDR3 nucleotides are TGTGCCATCAGTGAGAGGCGGCAGCCGTATGGCTACACCTTC. Amino acids: CAISERRQPYGYTF.

The gene calls are TRBV28 and TRBJ1-6; no clear D gene. Trimming left V 5 bases short and J 4 bases short, with 12 bases between. The CDR3 spans 15 residues. Per the germline V gene, CDR1 is MDHEN and CDR2 is SYDVKM. CDR3 sequence reads: CASSRESGYNSPLHF. CDR3 nucleotide sequence: TGTGCCAGCAGTCGAGAGTCGGGATATAATTCACCCCTCCACTTT.

This clone was detected only once. DNA for the CDR3: TGTGCCAGCAGTCGACAAGCCAATTCACCCCTCCACTTT. Translating gives CASSRQANSPLHF. The genes are TRBV28 and TRBJ1-6; no definite D call. This CDR3 comprises 13 residues. CDR1 is MDHEN and CDR2 is SYDVKM in the germline V gene. With 5 bases removed from V and 7 bases from J, the gap between germline ends came to 9 bases.

V and J are TRBV12-3 or TRBV12-4 and TRBJ2-3, with D uncertain. The V and J ends lost 6 bases and 6 bases respectively, with 7 bases between them. This CDR3 is 11 amino acids long. The CDR3 DNA sequence: TGTGCCAGCAGATATGAGGATACGCAGTATTTT. It specifies CASRYEDTQYF.

The V gene is TRBV6-4, the J gene TRBJ2-2, with D possibly being TRBD1 (5 bases). Germline loops: CDR1 MRHNA, CDR2 SNTAGT. The CDR3 consists of 13 residues. Trimming stripped 4 bases from V and 3 bases from J, with 6 bases between. For the CDR3, the DNA is TGTGCCAGCAGTGCCAGGGACACCGGGGAGCTGTTTTTT. Its translation: CASSARDTGELFF.

V is TRBV18 and J is TRBJ2-5; the D is unclear. Germline V gene data show CDR1 as KGHSH and CDR2 as LQKENI. The CDR3 contains 14 residues. Trimming took off 1 base at V and 5 bases at J, with 11 bases between the two ends. This chain's CDR3 is CASSPRATMETQYF. DNA for the CDR3: TGTGCCAGCTCACCACGGGCGACAATGGAGACCCAGTACTTC. Variable domain in full (rest from reference TRBV18 and TRBJ2-5): NAGVMQNPRHLVRRRGQEARLRCSPMKGHSHVYWYRQLPEEGLKFMVYLQKENIIDESGMPKERFSAEFPKEGPSILRIQQVVRGDSAAYFCASSPRATMETQYFGPGTRLLVL.

The genes are TRBV30 and TRBJ1-5; 8 bases fit TRBD1. J lost 4 bases, V lost 1 base, and 0 bases had no gene match. The CDR3 runs 13 residues. CDR1 and CDR2 from the germline V gene are GTSNPN and SVGIG (reference sequence). The chain's CDR3 is CAWSGTGNQPQHF. The CDR3 DNA is TGTGCCTGGAGTGGGACAGGGAATCAGCCCCAGCATTTT.

The chain combines TRBV5-5 with TRBJ2-2; D gene uncertain. Germline V gene data show CDR1 as SGHKS and CDR2 as YYEKEE (reference sequence). The CDR3 is 13 amino acids. The V gene lost 0 bases and the J gene lost 4 bases, with 4 bases spanning the gap. The CDR3 loop is CASSLVATGELFF. The CDR3 DNA sequence: TGTGCCAGCAGCTTGGTGGCCACCGGGGAGCTGTTTTTT.

This chain links TRBV18 with TRBJ2-1; D not resolved. The CDR3 extends over 13 amino acids. V was shortened by 5 bases and J by 10 bases, with 15 bases between the two germline ends. CDR1 KGHSH and CDR2 LQKENI come from the germline V gene. The CDR3 DNA reads as TGTGCCAGCTCATCCCTGCCACTTCGGGAGCAGTTCTTC. Translation: CASSSLPLREQFF.

The rearrangement joins TRBV7-9 to TRBJ2-4; D may be TRBD1 (5 bases). Trimming pared 1 base from V and 10 bases from J, leaving 11 bases between. CDR1 and CDR2 from the germline V gene are SEHNR and FQNEAQ (reference sequence). CDR3 length: 13 residues. CDR3 residues: CASSLVGQGIQYF. CDR3 sequence (DNA): TGTGCCAGCAGCTTAGTCGGACAAGGGATTCAGTACTTC.

This chain links TRBV7-2 with TRBJ1-6; unclear D gene. CDR1 is SGHTA and CDR2 is FQGNSA in the germline V gene. CDR3 size: 15 residues. Between the trimmed V and J ends, which lost 5 bases and 9 bases, there was a span of 17 bases. The CDR3 reads CASSPPRGESSPLHF. CDR3 coding DNA: TGTGCCAGCAGCCCCCCGCGGGGAGAGAGTTCACCCCTCCACTTT.

DNA of the CDR3: TGTGCCAGCAGTGGAGGGGGCGCCGGTCAGCCCCAGCATTTT. This gives the protein CASSGGGAGQPQHF. The chain links TRBV6-6 to TRBJ1-5; 7 bases map to TRBD1. Trimming cost V 5 bases and J 6 bases; bases outside gene matches: 7. The germline V gene encodes CDR1 MNHNY and CDR2 SVGAGI (reference sequence). This CDR3 has 14 residues.